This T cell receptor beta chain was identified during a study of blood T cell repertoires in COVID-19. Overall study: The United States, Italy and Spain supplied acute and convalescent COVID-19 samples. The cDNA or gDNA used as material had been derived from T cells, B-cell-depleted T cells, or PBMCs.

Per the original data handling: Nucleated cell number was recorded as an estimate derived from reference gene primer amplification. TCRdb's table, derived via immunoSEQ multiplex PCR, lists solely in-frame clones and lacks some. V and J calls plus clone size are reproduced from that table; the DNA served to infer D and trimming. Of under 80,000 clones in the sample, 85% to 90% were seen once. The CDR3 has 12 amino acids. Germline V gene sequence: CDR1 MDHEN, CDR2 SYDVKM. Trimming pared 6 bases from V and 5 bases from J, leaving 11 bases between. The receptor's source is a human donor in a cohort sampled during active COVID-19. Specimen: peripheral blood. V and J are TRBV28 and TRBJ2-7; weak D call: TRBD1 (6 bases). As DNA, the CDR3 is TGTGCCAGCAGCACAGGGCCCAACGAGCAGTACTTC. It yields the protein CASSTGPNEQYF.